This T cell receptor beta chain comes out of a study of Graves' ophthalmopathy and Graves' hyperthyroidism. The sequenced template was RNA, covering the TCR beta CDR3 region. An initial RT-PCR round employing HTBI primers preceded a second-round multiplex PCR. Each CDR3 protein is one row after TCRdb ran MiXCR on the multiplex PCR reads. The sample gives 620,000 or so distinct CDR3 sequences, 20% to 25% of which show up once; around 7% is in the top ten. Enrolled hyperthyroidism patients had a new diagnosis, a duration under 2 months, and an age of 18 to 65. Material for sequencing was peripheral blood. This TCR derives from a woman under 30 with stable Graves' hyperthyroidism. Some clones in this sample may be carry-over from other donors' samples.

CDR3 sequence reads: CASSLGLAGSQNIQYF. The CDR3 DNA is TGTGCCAGCAGCTTGGGACTAGCGGGGAGCCAAAACATTCAGTACTTC. This chain links TRBV7-9 with TRBJ2-4; TRBD2 aligns across 13 bases. Trimming took 3 bases from V and 5 from J; bases not matched to a gene: 4. The CDR3 totals 16 residues. CDR1 and CDR2 (germline): SEHNR, FQNEAQ (reference sequence).